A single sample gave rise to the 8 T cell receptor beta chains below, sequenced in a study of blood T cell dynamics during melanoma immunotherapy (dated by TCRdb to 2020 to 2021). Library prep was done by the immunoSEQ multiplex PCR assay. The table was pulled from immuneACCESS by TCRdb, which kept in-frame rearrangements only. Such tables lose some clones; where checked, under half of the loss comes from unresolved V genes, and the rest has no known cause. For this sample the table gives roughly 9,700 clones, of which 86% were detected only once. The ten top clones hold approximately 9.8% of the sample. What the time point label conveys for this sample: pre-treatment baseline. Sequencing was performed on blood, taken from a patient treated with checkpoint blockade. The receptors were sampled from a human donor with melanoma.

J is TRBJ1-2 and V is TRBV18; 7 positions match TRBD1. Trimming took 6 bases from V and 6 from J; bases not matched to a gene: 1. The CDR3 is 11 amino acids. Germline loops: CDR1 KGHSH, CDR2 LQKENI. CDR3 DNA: TGTGCCAGCTCTACAGGGGATGGCTACACCTTC. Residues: CASSTGDGYTF.

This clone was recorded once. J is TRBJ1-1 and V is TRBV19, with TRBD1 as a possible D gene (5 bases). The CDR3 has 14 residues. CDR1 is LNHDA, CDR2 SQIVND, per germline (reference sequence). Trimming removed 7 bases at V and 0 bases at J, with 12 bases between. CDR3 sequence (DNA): TGTGCCAGTAAGGAGGGGTTTGTGAACACTGAAGCTTTCTTT. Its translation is CASKEGFVNTEAFF. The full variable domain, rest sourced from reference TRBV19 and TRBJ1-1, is DGGITQSPKYLFRKEGQNVTLSCEQNLNHDAMYWYRQDPGQGLRLIYYSQIVNDFQKGDIAEGYSVSREKKESFPLTVTSAQKNPTAFYLCASKEGFVNTEAFFGQGTRLTVV.

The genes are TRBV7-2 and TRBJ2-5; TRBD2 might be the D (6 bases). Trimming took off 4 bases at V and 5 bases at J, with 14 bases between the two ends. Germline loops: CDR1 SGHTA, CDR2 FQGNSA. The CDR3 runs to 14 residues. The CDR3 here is CASSSLGGSETQYF. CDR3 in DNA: TGTGCCAGCAGCTCCCTTGGGGGGTCGGAGACCCAGTACTTC.

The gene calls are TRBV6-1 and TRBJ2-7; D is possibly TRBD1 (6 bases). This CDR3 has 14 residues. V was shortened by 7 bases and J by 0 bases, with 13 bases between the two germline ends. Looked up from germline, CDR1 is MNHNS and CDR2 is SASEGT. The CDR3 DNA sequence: TGTGCCAGCACTTGGGACAAGTACTCCTACGAGCAGTACTTC. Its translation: CASTWDKYSYEQYF.

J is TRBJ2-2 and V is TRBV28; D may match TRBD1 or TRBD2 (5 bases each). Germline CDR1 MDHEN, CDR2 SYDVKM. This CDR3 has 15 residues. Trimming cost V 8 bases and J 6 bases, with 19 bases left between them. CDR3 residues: CASDFRDGAAGELFF. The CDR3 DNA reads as TGTGCCAGCGACTTCCGGGACGGGGCTGCCGGGGAGCTGTTTTTT. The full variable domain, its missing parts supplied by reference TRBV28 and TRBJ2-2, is DVKVTQSSRYLVKRTGEKVFLECVQDMDHENMFWYRQDPGLGLRLIYFSYDVKMKEKGDIPEGYSVSREKKERFSLILESASTNQTSMYLCASDFRDGAAGELFFGEGSRLTVL.

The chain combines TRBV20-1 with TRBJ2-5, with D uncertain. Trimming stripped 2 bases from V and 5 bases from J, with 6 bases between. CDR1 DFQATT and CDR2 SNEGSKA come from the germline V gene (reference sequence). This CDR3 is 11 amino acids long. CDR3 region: CSARLGETQYF. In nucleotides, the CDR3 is TGCAGTGCTAGATTGGGGGAGACCCAGTACTTC.

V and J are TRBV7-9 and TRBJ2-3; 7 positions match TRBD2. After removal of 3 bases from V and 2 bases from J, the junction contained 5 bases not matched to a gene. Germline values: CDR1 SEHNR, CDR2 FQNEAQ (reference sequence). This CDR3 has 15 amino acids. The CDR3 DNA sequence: TGTGCCAGCAGCTTTCGGACTAGTCCCACAGATACGCAGTATTTT. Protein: CASSFRTSPTDTQYF.

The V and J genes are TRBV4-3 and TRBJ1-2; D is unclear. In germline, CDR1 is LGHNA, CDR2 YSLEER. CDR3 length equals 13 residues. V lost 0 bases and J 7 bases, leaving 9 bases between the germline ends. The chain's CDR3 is CASSQDLFGGYTF. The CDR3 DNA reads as TGCGCCAGCAGCCAAGACCTTTTTGGTGGCTACACCTTC.